Sequencing of this T cell receptor beta chain was carried out in a study of early stage breast cancer tumors. Study as a whole: ER+/PR+/HER2- status applied to about 80% of the 16 invasive breast tumors.

Findings of the study overall: Functional markers like CD4, CD8 and FOXP3 were missed in bulk sequencing. Blood repertoires resembled normal breast more than tumor. Tumors had about 2.4-fold higher T cell density and higher clonality than adjacent normal breast tissue.

Sequenced by immunoSEQ multiplex PCR; TCRdb stores in-frame clones only, minus some. The table records 45,000 to 60,000 clones, 75% to 95% of them present only once. A word on this clone: Its antigen is still unknown.

The CDR3 spans 18 residues. Looked up from germline, CDR1 is SGHKS and CDR2 is YYEKEE (reference sequence). V shed 2 bases and J 0 bases; nucleotides not matched to a gene: 6. This TCR came from a person aged 65 to 79 with breast cancer. This chain links TRBV5-5 with TRBJ1-3; TRBD1 agrees at 12 bases. The sequencing input was blood. The CDR3 is CASSLVPGQGASGNTIYF. The CDR3 DNA reads TGTGCCAGCAGCTTAGTCCCGGGACAGGGGGCCTCTGGAAACACCATATATTTT.